These T cell receptor beta chains were read from a single sample in a study of blood T cell repertoires in COVID-19. Assay used: immunoSEQ multiplex PCR; TCRdb lists only in-frame clones, some missing. Here the sample spans roughly 160,000 clones, roughly 91% being singletons. What was sequenced was peripheral blood. The origin of the receptors is a man younger than 35 with COVID-19, enrolled during active disease. Both conserved end residues are part of each CDR3. Fields, in order: CDR3 protein, CDR3 DNA, D gene, V gene, clone size, J gene. A D gene is named only where the DNA matches it firmly. Not all rows give a size; the values are once, few, many and, for expanded clones, a class.

CDR3: CASSESWTSGRTDTQYF; DNA: TGCGCCAGCAGTGAGTCCTGGACTAGCGGGAGAACAGATACGCAGTATTTT; D: TRBD2; V: TRBV10-2; size: once; J: TRBJ2-3
CDR3: CASNRRGGQGYNSPLHF; DNA: TGTGCCAGCAACCGTCGGGGAGGACAGGGGTATAATTCACCCCTCCACTTT; D: TRBD1; V: TRBV4-2; size: few; J: TRBJ1-6
CDR3: CASSLAQGGSFYEQYF; DNA: TGCGCCAGCAGCTTGGCTCAGGGGGGCTCTTTCTACGAGCAGTACTTC; D: .; V: TRBV5-1; size: .; J: TRBJ2-7
CDR3: CASSFLGGNEKLLF; DNA: TGTGCCAGCAGCTTTTTAGGAGGTAATGAAAAACTGCTTTTT; D: .; V: TRBV5-5; size: .; J: TRBJ1-4
CDR3: CASSLTRAGAEGNTF; DNA: TGTGCCAGCAGCCTCACTAGAGCAGGGGCAGAAGGGAACACCTTC; D: .; V: TRBV6-6; size: .; J: TRBJ1-2
CDR3: CASSLVSAYNEQFF; DNA: TGTGCCAGCAGCTTAGTCTCGGCCTACAATGAGCAGTTCTTC; D: .; V: TRBV11-2; size: .; J: TRBJ2-1
CDR3: CASSQEGTDSYGYTF; DNA: TGCGCCAGCAGCCAAGAAGGGACAGACTCCTATGGCTACACCTTC; D: TRBD1; V: TRBV4-1; size: .; J: TRBJ1-2
CDR3: CASSPSDRGAYEQYF; DNA: TGCGCCAGCAGCCCGAGCGACAGGGGAGCCTACGAGCAGTACTTC; D: TRBD1; V: TRBV4-1; size: .; J: TRBJ2-7
CDR3: CASSYRGTGGKLLF; DNA: TGTGCCAGCAGTTACCGTGGCACGGGAGGAAAACTGCTTTTT; D: .; V: TRBV6-2/TRBV6-3; size: few; J: TRBJ1-4
CDR3: CATRETASGKGEQFF; DNA: TGTGCCACGAGAGAGACGGCTAGCGGGAAAGGTGAGCAGTTCTTC; D: TRBD2; V: TRBV24-1; size: .; J: TRBJ2-1
CDR3: CASSPGDSYEQYF; DNA: TGTGCCAGCAGTCCAGGGGACTCCTACGAGCAGTACTTC; D: .; V: TRBV6-2/TRBV6-3; size: .; J: TRBJ2-7
CDR3: CASSEIWDRNGELFF; DNA: TGTGCCAGCAGTGAAATTTGGGACAGGAACGGGGAGCTGTTTTTT; D: TRBD1; V: TRBV2; size: .; J: TRBJ2-2
CDR3: CATGTGNTGELFF; DNA: TGTGCCACCGGGACAGGGAACACCGGGGAGCTGTTTTTT; D: TRBD1; V: TRBV10-3; size: .; J: TRBJ2-2
CDR3: CASSLVDSLYNEQFF; DNA: TGTGCCAGCAGCTTAGTTGACTCGCTCTACAATGAGCAGTTCTTC; D: .; V: TRBV7-2; size: .; J: TRBJ2-1
CDR3: CASSLAGGDEQYF; DNA: TGTGCCAGCAGCTTGGCCGGGGGGGACGAGCAGTACTTC; D: TRBD2; V: TRBV5-4; size: .; J: TRBJ2-7
CDR3: CASSPTGGYEQYF; DNA: TGTGCCAGCAGTCCCACAGGGGGCTACGAGCAGTACTTC; D: TRBD1; V: TRBV6-5; size: .; J: TRBJ2-7
CDR3: CASSTLSRGTLNGYTF; DNA: TGTGCCAGCAGTACCCTATCCAGGGGAACTTTAAACGGCTACACCTTC; D: .; V: TRBV6-2/TRBV6-3; size: .; J: TRBJ1-2
CDR3: CASSLRLGDYGYTF; DNA: TGTGCCAGCAGTTTACGTCTCGGAGACTATGGCTACACCTTC; D: .; V: TRBV27; size: .; J: TRBJ1-2
CDR3: CASSYLRTSESYEQYF; DNA: TGTGCCAGCAGTTACCTGCGGACTAGCGAGTCCTACGAGCAGTACTTC; D: TRBD2; V: TRBV6-5; size: once; J: TRBJ2-7
CDR3: CASSYGTDRTGELFF; DNA: TGTGCCAGCAGTTACGGTACAGACCGGACCGGGGAGCTGTTTTTT; D: .; V: TRBV6-5; size: .; J: TRBJ2-2
CDR3: CASSWTSSREKLLF; DNA: TGTGCCAGCAGCTGGACCTCTTCCAGGGAAAAACTGCTTTTT; D: .; V: TRBV6-6; size: .; J: TRBJ1-4
CDR3: CASTSSSLSGRPTGELFF; DNA: TGTGCCAGCACCTCCAGTTCCCTATCGGGAAGACCCACCGGGGAGCTGTTTTTT; D: .; V: TRBV9; size: .; J: TRBJ2-2
CDR3: CASSVRESNEQFF; DNA: TGTGCCAGCAGTGTTAGAGAGAGCAATGAGCAGTTCTTC; D: .; V: TRBV12-3/TRBV12-4; size: .; J: TRBJ2-1
CDR3: CATSDAMDRDGHTDTQYF; DNA: TGTGCCACCAGTGATGCTATGGACAGGGACGGCCACACAGATACGCAGTATTTT; D: TRBD1; V: TRBV24-1; size: .; J: TRBJ2-3
CDR3: CAWTPWAGGVKNEKLLF; DNA: TGTGCCTGGACGCCGTGGGCAGGGGGCGTAAAGAATGAAAAACTGCTTTTT; D: TRBD1; V: TRBV30; size: once; J: TRBJ1-4
CDR3: CASSVTLNTEAFF; DNA: TGTGCCAGCAGCGTGACACTGAACACTGAAGCTTTCTTT; D: .; V: TRBV7-8; size: .; J: TRBJ1-1
CDR3: CAISETSISNQPQHF; DNA: TGTGCCATCAGTGAGACATCAATTAGCAATCAGCCCCAGCATTTT; D: .; V: TRBV10-3; size: .; J: TRBJ1-5
CDR3: CASSRMNRRGNEQFF; DNA: TGTGCCAGCAGCCGTATGAACCGGAGGGGCAATGAGCAGTTCTTC; D: .; V: TRBV13; size: .; J: TRBJ2-1
CDR3: CASSLGQVIYGYTF; DNA: TGTGCCAGCAGCTTGGGGCAGGTGATCTATGGCTACACCTTC; D: .; V: TRBV5-6; size: once; J: TRBJ1-2
CDR3: CASSQDRTMTGELFF; DNA: TGTGCCAGCTCACAGGACAGAACGATGACCGGGGAGCTGTTTTTT; D: .; V: TRBV18; size: .; J: TRBJ2-2
CDR3: CASSSGQLNTEAFF; DNA: TGTGCCAGCAGCTCCGGACAGTTGAACACTGAAGCTTTCTTT; D: .; V: TRBV11-3; size: .; J: TRBJ1-1
CDR3: CASSYRRGTANEKLFF; DNA: TGTGCCAGCAGTTACCGTCGGGGGACAGCTAATGAAAAACTGTTTTTT; D: TRBD1; V: TRBV6-6; size: .; J: TRBJ1-4
CDR3: CASSMIVDSNSPLHF; DNA: TGTGCCAGTAGTATGATTGTCGACAGCAATTCACCCCTCCACTTT; D: .; V: TRBV19; size: .; J: TRBJ1-6
CDR3: CASSRQGPNTEAFF; DNA: TGCGCCAGCAGCCGACAGGGCCCGAACACTGAAGCTTTCTTT; D: TRBD1; V: TRBV5-1; size: .; J: TRBJ1-1
CDR3: CASSLTNYQRYEQYF; DNA: TGTGCCAGCAGTTTGACGAACTACCAAAGATACGAGCAGTACTTC; D: .; V: TRBV6-5; size: .; J: TRBJ2-7
CDR3: CASSVTGGSYGYTF; DNA: TGCGCCAGCAGCGTCACAGGGGGAAGCTATGGCTACACCTTC; D: TRBD1; V: TRBV5-1; size: .; J: TRBJ1-2
CDR3: CAISRGGGNYGYTF; DNA: TGTGCCATCAGTAGGGGCGGTGGAAACTATGGCTACACCTTC; D: .; V: TRBV10-3; size: .; J: TRBJ1-2
CDR3: CASSEGGRNEQFF; DNA: TGCGCCAGCAGTGAAGGCGGGAGGAATGAGCAGTTCTTC; D: TRBD2; V: TRBV10-1; size: .; J: TRBJ2-1
CDR3: CASSPNEAGKETQYF; DNA: TGCGCCAGCAGTCCTAACGAGGCAGGGAAAGAGACCCAGTACTTC; D: .; V: TRBV5-1; size: .; J: TRBJ2-5
CDR3: CASSLEVAGWEDTQYF; DNA: TGTGCCAGCAGCTTGGAAGTGGCAGGGTGGGAAGATACGCAGTATTTT; D: .; V: TRBV5-4; size: .; J: TRBJ2-3
CDR3: CATSDLHRTGRNEQFF; DNA: TGTGCCACCAGTGATTTGCATCGGACAGGGCGCAATGAGCAGTTCTTC; D: TRBD1; V: TRBV24-1; size: .; J: TRBJ2-1
CDR3: CASSQTQAVRPQHF; DNA: TGTGCCAGCAGCCAAACTCAAGCTGTTAGGCCCCAGCATTTT; D: .; V: TRBV4-2; size: .; J: TRBJ1-5
CDR3: CASSLGTVCHF; DNA: TGTGCCAGCAGCTTAGGGACAGTTTGTCACTTC; D: .; V: TRBV11-2; size: .; J: TRBJ2-5
CDR3: CASSYGQELRQPQHF; DNA: TGTGCCAGCAGCTACGGACAGGAACTACGCCAGCCCCAGCATTTT; D: TRBD1; V: TRBV28; size: .; J: TRBJ1-5